This TCR beta chain was captured in a study of T cell changes during pregnancy in multiple sclerosis. The assay was immunoSEQ multiplex PCR, and TCRdb's table has in-frame clones only and misses some. Here the sample spans about 97,000 clones, around nine tenths being singletons. This clone has only a few counts. The CDR3 is made up of 16 amino acids. Sequenced here: peripheral blood, sampled in the second trimester of pregnancy. The sequence was collected from a female donor in good health, enrolled as a control in a pregnancy study. The chain links TRBV21-1 to TRBJ1-6; no check of the table's D call, TRBD1, against the DNA was made. TRBV21-1 is a listed pseudogene. The CDR3 DNA is TGTGCCAGCATCAAGCTCCGGGACAGCGCTAATTCACCCCTCCACTTT. It yields the protein CASIKLRDSANSPLHF.